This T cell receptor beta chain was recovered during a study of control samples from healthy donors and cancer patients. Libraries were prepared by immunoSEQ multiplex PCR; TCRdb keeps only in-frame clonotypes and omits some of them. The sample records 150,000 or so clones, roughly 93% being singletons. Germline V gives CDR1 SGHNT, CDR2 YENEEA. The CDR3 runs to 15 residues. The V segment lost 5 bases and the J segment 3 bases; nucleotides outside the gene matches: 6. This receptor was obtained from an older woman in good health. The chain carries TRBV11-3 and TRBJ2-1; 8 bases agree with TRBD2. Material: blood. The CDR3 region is CASSLGLVIYNEQFF. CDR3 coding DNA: TGTGCCAGCAGCCTGGGACTAGTTATCTACAATGAGCAGTTCTTC. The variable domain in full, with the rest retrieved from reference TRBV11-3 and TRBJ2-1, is EAGVVQSPRYKIIEKKQPVAFWCNPISGHNTLYWYLQNLGQGPELLIRYENEEAVDDSQLPKDRFSAERLKGVDSTLKIQPAELGDSAVYLCASSLGLVIYNEQFFGPGTRLTVL.